What follows are 7 T cell receptor beta chains derived from one specimen sequenced in a study of response to subunit inactivated influenza vaccine. MiXCR, applied by TCRdb to the RT-PCR reads, yields one record per CDR3 protein. The data contain 300,000 to 350,000 distinct CDR3 sequences, just over 20% of them seen just once; the ten biggest clones take up roughly 10%. The sample consisted of PBMCs from blood, taken less than 22 months after vaccination. All receptors come from a man between 50 and 75 years old who received an inactivated influenza vaccine.

A note on this clonotype: Because the CDR3 is missing its conserved closing phenylalanine or tryptophan, this is likely a read error. The V call is TRBV7-6, the J call TRBJ2-3, with D uncertain. The CDR3 spans 17 residues. With 5 bases removed from V and 3 bases from J, the gap between germline ends came to 21 bases. Germline V gene lookup returns CDR1 SGHVS and CDR2 FNYEAQ. Written as DNA, the CDR3 is TGTGCCAGCAGCAAACAACCGGGTGCGACTCGAACAGATACGCAGTATTAT. Its protein is CASSKQPGATRTDTQYY.

The CDR3 region has the DNA TGCGCCAGCCATAATGGGGGCTCCTACGAGCAGTACTTC. As protein: CASHNGGSYEQYF. The chain combines TRBV5-1 with TRBJ2-7; D possibly matches TRBD1 or TRBD2 (5 bases each). Trimming cost V 7 bases and J 0 bases, with 11 bases left between them. This CDR3 region has 13 residues. Germline V gene sequence: CDR1 SGHRS, CDR2 YFSETQ.

The rearrangement uses TRBV5-1 and TRBJ2-3, with 8 bases aligning to TRBD1. V shed 4 bases and J 0 bases; nucleotides not matched to a gene: 7. CDR3 length: 16 amino acids. Germline V gene lookup returns CDR1 SGHRS and CDR2 YFSETQ. CDR3 coding DNA: TGCGCCAGCAGCATTCGGACAGGGCTTAGCACAGATACGCAGTATTTT. It translates to CASSIRTGLSTDTQYF.

This rearrangement joins TRBV12-3 or TRBV12-4 to TRBJ2-3, with D uncertain. Trimming took off 8 bases at V and 0 bases at J, with 12 bases between the two ends. The CDR3 consists of 14 residues. CDR3 loop: CASRTYLSTDTQYF. CDR3 DNA: TGTGCCAGCCGTACCTATCTAAGCACAGATACGCAGTATTTT.

The genes are TRBV6-6 and TRBJ2-2; D call uncertain. This CDR3 has 13 amino acids. The germline V gene encodes CDR1 MNHNY and CDR2 SVGAGI (reference sequence). Trimming removed 4 bases at V and 1 base at J, with 4 bases between. The CDR3 sequence is CASSWQNTGELFF. Written as DNA, the CDR3 is TGTGCCAGCAGTTGGCAGAACACCGGGGAGCTGTTTTTT.

This clonotype was observed a handful of times. The V call is TRBV28, the J call TRBJ1-4; possible D gene TRBD1, 6 bases. The length of the CDR3 is 15 residues. Deletions cut 3 bases from V and 7 bases from J, with 15 bases between. Per the germline V gene, CDR1 is MDHEN and CDR2 is SYDVKM. The CDR3 DNA follows: TGTGCCAGCAGTTTTGGGATAGGACAGATTGAAAAACTGTTTTTT. It translates to CASSFGIGQIEKLFF.

Only a few counts were recorded for this clonotype. The chain combines TRBV11-2 with TRBJ1-2, with D uncertain. Trimming left V 4 bases short and J 7 bases short, with 13 bases between. Germline lookup yields CDR1 SGHAT and CDR2 FQNNGV. There are 13 residues in the CDR3. Here the CDR3 DNA reads TGTGCCAGCAGCTCGGACCCCGGCTCTGGCTACACCTTC. This translates into CASSSDPGSGYTF.